Following are 3 T cell receptor beta chains from one sample sequenced in a study of shared clonotypes between healthy human individuals (TCRdb year 2020). Library preparation employed the immunoSEQ multiplex PCR assay. The immuneACCESS repertoire file appears here via TCRdb, limited to in-frame rearrangements. These files lack a portion of the clones; in checked studies, under half of the deficit traces to unresolved V genes, and the cause of the others is not known. Across this sample there are roughly 650,000 clones, with approximately 97% seen only once. Of the sample, roughly 0.05% is held by the ten largest clones. Sequencing was performed on naive CD4+ T cells sorted from blood. The label giving this sample's cell subset or site can be read as: CD45RA+ positively selected. The receptors stem from a woman under 40 in good health.

The rearrangement joins TRBV6-1 to TRBJ2-7; maybe TRBD1 (6 bases). The CDR3 contains 18 residues. The germline V gene has CDR1 MNHNS and CDR2 SASEGT. The germline V and J ends were trimmed by 3 bases and 4 bases, with 25 bases remaining between them. CDR3 in DNA: TGTGCCAGCAGTGACGTTCGCGGTGTGACAGGTAGCTTTTACGAGCAGTACTTC. This codes for CASSDVRGVTGSFYEQYF.

The J gene is TRBJ2-3, the V gene TRBV4-1; 7 bases match TRBD2. Per the germline V gene, CDR1 is MGHRA and CDR2 is YSYEKL. Trimming removed 0 bases from V and 4 bases from J; junction bases left unmatched: 4. CDR3 length equals 15 residues. As DNA, the CDR3 is TGCGCCAGCAGCCAAGAAAGCGGGAAGTCAGATACGCAGTATTTT. This encodes CASSQESGKSDTQYF.

The V and J genes are TRBV9 and TRBJ1-1; D gene ambiguous. Germline V CDR1 and CDR2: SGDLS, YYNGEE. V lost 3 bases, J lost 12 bases, and 21 bases lay in between. The CDR3 extends over 14 amino acids. The chain's CDR3 is CASSATSGEGSPFF. In DNA form, the CDR3 reads TGTGCCAGCAGCGCCACCTCCGGGGAGGGTAGTCCTTTCTTT.